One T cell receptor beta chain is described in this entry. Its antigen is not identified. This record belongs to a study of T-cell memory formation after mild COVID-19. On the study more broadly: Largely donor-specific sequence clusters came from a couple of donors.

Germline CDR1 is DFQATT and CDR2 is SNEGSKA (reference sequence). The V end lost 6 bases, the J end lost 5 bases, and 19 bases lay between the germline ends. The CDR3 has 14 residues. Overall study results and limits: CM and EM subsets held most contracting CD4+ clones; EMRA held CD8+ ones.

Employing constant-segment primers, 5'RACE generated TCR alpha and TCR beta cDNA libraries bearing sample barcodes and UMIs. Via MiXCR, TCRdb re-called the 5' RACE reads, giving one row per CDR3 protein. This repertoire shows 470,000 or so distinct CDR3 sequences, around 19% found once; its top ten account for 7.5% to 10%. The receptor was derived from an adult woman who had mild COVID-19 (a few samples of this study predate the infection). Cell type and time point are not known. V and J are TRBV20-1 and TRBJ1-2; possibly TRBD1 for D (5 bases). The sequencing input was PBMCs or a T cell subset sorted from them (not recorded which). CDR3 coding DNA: TGCAGTGCAGGGACTACACGGACCAAATATGGCTACACCTTC. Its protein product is CSAGTTRTKYGYTF.